Sequencing of this T cell receptor (beta chain) was carried out in a study of blood T cell repertoires in COVID-19. Study in general: Sites in the United States, Italy and Spain provided acute and convalescent COVID-19 samples. PBMCs, B-cell-depleted T cells, or T cells provided the cDNA or gDNA that made up the material.

Per the germline V gene, CDR1 is DFQATT and CDR2 is SNEGSKA (reference sequence). The CDR3 sequence is 12 residues long. V was clipped by 3 bases and J by 2 bases, with 7 bases between them. Source study methods: Reference gene primers were amplified, and this amplification served to estimate nucleated cell counts. Only in-frame clones appear in the TCRdb table, and some are missing; sequencing was by immunoSEQ multiplex PCR. The DNA gave D and trimming, while V, J and clone size come from that table. This sample has about 250,000 clones, with just under 85% found just once. Sequenced material: peripheral blood. The TCR comes from an elderly man with acute or convalescent COVID-19. V is TRBV20-1 and J is TRBJ1-1; unclear D gene. CDR3 sequence: CSASPRNTEAFF. The CDR3 bases are TGCAGTGCTAGTCCGCGAAACACTGAAGCTTTCTTT.